These T cell receptor beta chains were read from a single sample in a study of CD8+CD57+ T cells in acquired aplastic anemia. Via MiXCR, TCRdb re-called the reads, giving one row per CDR3 protein. Of some 44,000 distinct CDR3 sequences in the sample, about 70% were seen once. Material: sorted CD4+, CD8+, or CD8+CD57+ T cells (not recorded which) from PBMCs. The receptors were sampled from a human donor in good health, serving as a control. Both conserved end residues are trimmed from each CDR3.

J: TRBJ1-2; V: TRBV6-5; length: 11; CDR3: ASSYTGEYGYT
J: TRBJ2-1; V: TRBV9; length: 13; CDR3: ASSVGRGLANEQF
J: TRBJ2-5; V: TRBV20-1; length: 8; CDR3: SAPQETQY
J: TRBJ1-2; V: TRBV5-6; length: 11; CDR3: ASSFGDSRIYT
J: TRBJ2-5; V: TRBV5-4; length: 13; CDR3: ASSQRQGQRETQY
J: TRBJ2-7; V: TRBV29-1; length: 11; CDR3: SAKWDRPYEQY
J: TRBJ1-3; V: TRBV29-1; length: 12; CDR3: SVETSSSGNTIY
J: TRBJ2-7; V: TRBV15; length: 12; CDR3: ATSRQGARYEQY
J: TRBJ2-5; V: TRBV7-9; length: 11; CDR3: ASSLVREETQY
J: TRBJ2-3; V: TRBV29-1; length: 10; CDR3: SVRRERGAGY
J: TRBJ2-7; V: TRBV6-1; length: 13; CDR3: ASRSSGPGSNEQY
J: TRBJ2-2; V: TRBV2; length: 11; CDR3: ASSGDRPGELF
J: TRBJ1-2; V: TRBV20-1; length: 11; CDR3: SARGQSSYGYT
J: TRBJ2-7; V: TRBV20-1; length: 12; CDR3: CARGLGTRYEQY
J: TRBJ1-5; V: TRBV6-1; length: 12; CDR3: AIGTVYSNQPQH
J: TRBJ2-7; V: TRBV5-1; length: 12; CDR3: ASSLGGSSYEQY
J: TRBJ1-1; V: TRBV9; length: 12; CDR3: ASSVRGTATEAF
J: TRBJ2-7; V: TRBV11-2; length: 16; CDR3: ASSLGGQGPWGAYEQY
J: TRBJ2-7; V: TRBV19; length: 13; CDR3: ASSVGTGGGYEQY
J: TRBJ2-3; V: TRBV7-9; length: 10; CDR3: ASGRGADTQY
J: TRBJ1-6; V: TRBV20-1; length: 15; CDR3: SAIEQGGGFYNSPLH
J: TRBJ1-2; V: TRBV29-1; length: 11; CDR3: SAVDRGTIGYT
J: TRBJ2-7; V: TRBV10-2; length: 11; CDR3: ASTTGVSYEQY
J: TRBJ2-5; V: TRBV6-1; length: 13; CDR3: ASTATGGIQETQY
J: TRBJ1-6; V: TRBV10-3; length: 11; CDR3: ASCGDGNSPLH
J: TRBJ1-3; V: TRBV5-1; length: 16; CDR3: ASSLRGGTAATGNTIY
J: TRBJ1-4; V: TRBV20-1; length: 11; CDR3: SARDEQGRKLF
J: TRBJ1-1; V: TRBV5-8; length: 12; CDR3: ASSLDEGGTEAF
J: TRBJ1-3; V: TRBV6-1; length: 14; CDR3: ASRERRGVRGNTIY
J: TRBJ2-2; V: TRBV29-1; length: 12; CDR3: SVGGTGLTGELF
J: TRBJ1-2; V: TRBV6-5; length: 14; CDR3: ASSYRQGTTNYGYT
J: TRBJ2-2; V: TRBV7-8; length: 14; CDR3: ASSLIRTGNTGELF
J: TRBJ1-2; V: TRBV9; length: 12; CDR3: ASSVAGRFYGYT
J: TRBJ2-1; V: TRBV10-1; length: 13; CDR3: ASSESGPPRNEQF
J: TRBJ1-1; V: TRBV19; length: 11; CDR3: ASSISAIPEAF
J: TRBJ2-1; V: TRBV7-2; length: 11; CDR3: ASSLSLDNEQF
J: TRBJ1-1; V: TRBV5-1; length: 13; CDR3: ASSLGGARNTEAF
J: TRBJ2-3; V: TRBV10-2; length: 14; CDR3: ASRDHPGLDTDTQY
J: TRBJ2-3; V: TRBV10-3; length: 11; CDR3: AISDTGTDTQY
J: TRBJ2-7; V: TRBV24-1; length: 9; CDR3: ATSAGYEQY
J: TRBJ1-5; V: TRBV19; length: 13; CDR3: ASSIGGLSYQPQH
J: TRBJ2-2; V: TRBV9; length: 10; CDR3: ASTLNTGELF
J: TRBJ2-7; V: TRBV7-9; length: 12; CDR3: ASSLRGESYEQY
J: TRBJ2-7; V: TRBV10-3; length: 11; CDR3: AISDRPPYEQY
J: TRBJ1-1; V: TRBV5-4; length: 12; CDR3: ASSFGQGIFEAF
J: TRBJ2-5; V: TRBV7-9; length: 9; CDR3: ASGTQETQY
J: TRBJ1-5; V: TRBV6-1; length: 14; CDR3: ASSGGAAGRRQPQH
J: TRBJ1-2; V: TRBV4-3; length: 13; CDR3: TCSQERGAHYGYT
J: TRBJ2-2; V: TRBV28; length: 11; CDR3: ASSFIGSGELF
J: TRBJ2-1; V: TRBV6-1; length: 11; CDR3: ASSRLASNEQF